This T cell receptor beta chain appears in the sequencing data of a study of T cells after posttransplantation cyclophosphamide. This CDR3 has 18 amino acids. CDR1 MGHRA and CDR2 YSYEKL come from the germline V gene. V was trimmed by 1 base and J by 0 bases, leaving 13 bases between them. Whole-study findings and limits: Later blood repertoires were often dominated by clones from the donor CD8+ memory compartment. Skin or GI-infiltrating T cells shared few TRB sequences with blood.

Cells defined as naive were viable CD3+CD4+ or CD3+CD8+ and CCR7+CD45RA+CD45RO-CD95-CD27+CD28+. Assay: immunoSEQ multiplex PCR; the TCRdb copy retains only in-frame clones and omits some. The repertoire holds approximately 9,800 clones, with nearly 99% as singletons. For this clone: What it binds is unknown.

This receptor was identified in a man aged 50-60 years in good health, CMV-negative, and a related stem cell transplant donor. The rearrangement joins TRBV4-1 to TRBJ2-6; tentatively, D is TRBD2 (5 bases). The sequenced sample consisted of naive CD8+ T cells sorted from PBMCs. CDR3 coding DNA: TGCGCCAGCAGCCAAGGATGGGGAGAAGCCTCTGGGGCCAACGTCCTGACTTTC. As protein: CASSQGWGEASGANVLTF.